This T cell receptor (beta chain) came from a study of T cells in Graves' hyperthyroidism and ophthalmopathy. From RNA transcripts, TCR beta CDR3 regions were amplified. A set of HTBI primers served as the primers for a first-round RT-PCR of the TCR CDR3. TCRdb passed the multiplex PCR reads through MiXCR, listing each CDR3 protein once. The repertoire holds about 400,000 distinct CDR3 sequences, with 14% to 15% as singletons. This clonotype was seen many times. Germline CDR1 is SEHNR and CDR2 is FQNEAQ (reference sequence). With 5 bases removed from V and 1 base from J, the gap between germline ends came to 14 bases. This CDR3 is 15 amino acids long.

The V call is TRBV7-9, the J call TRBJ2-5; TRBD1 is a possible D gene (5 bases). The TCR was taken from a woman aged 30 to 39 with Graves' hyperthyroidism. The sample consisted of blood. This CDR3 reads CASSPPTGLQETQYF. Written as DNA, the CDR3 is TGTGCCAGCAGCCCCCCAACAGGTCTCCAAGAGACCCAGTACTTC. The whole variable domain, filled in from reference TRBV7-9 and TRBJ2-5, reads DTGVSQNPRHKITKRGQNVTFRCDPISEHNRLYWYRQTLGQGPEFLTYFQNEAQLEKSRLLSDRFSAERPKGSFSTLEIQRTEQGDSAMYLCASSPPTGLQETQYFGPGTRLLVL.